The 11 T cell receptor beta chains reported below all come from one sample, sequenced in a study of cytomegalovirus exposure and HLA in healthy donors. Researchers ran the PCR with 60 Vbeta and 13 Jbeta primers. Produced via immunoSEQ multiplex PCR; TCRdb's table is partial and in-frame only. Of 150,000 to 200,000 clones in the sample, more than 75% were seen once. Sequenced sample: PBMCs. These receptor sequences come from a woman aged 25 to 39 in good health and CMV-seropositive.

In this sample, this clone turned up a few times. The chain recombines TRBV27 with TRBJ1-5; maybe TRBD1 (6 bases). This CDR3 region has 14 residues. Germline lookup yields CDR1 MNHEY and CDR2 SMNVEV (reference sequence). V shed 3 bases and J shed 6 bases, with 12 bases lying between them. DNA for the CDR3: TGTGCCAGCAGTTTCGCGTTCAGGGGTCAGCCCCAGCATTTT. The encoded protein is CASSFAFRGQPQHF.

V usage is TRBV13 and J usage is TRBJ2-1; tentative D call: TRBD2 (7 bases). V gave up 2 bases and J gave up 1 base, with 12 bases separating them. The CDR3 has 16 residues. The V gene's germline CDR1 is PRHDT and CDR2 FYEKMQ (reference sequence). This CDR3 is CASSLRGGASYNEQFF. DNA for the CDR3: TGTGCCAGCAGCTTAAGGGGGGGAGCATCCTACAATGAGCAGTTCTTC.

The chain is built from TRBV5-1 and TRBJ2-5; TRBD2 matches 8 bases. The V and J ends lost 6 bases and 4 bases, in that order; junction bases with no gene match: 11. The CDR3 is made up of 15 amino acids. Germline V gene lookup returns CDR1 SGHRS and CDR2 YFSETQ. This chain's CDR3 is CASTLRAGARETQYF. In DNA, the CDR3 is TGCGCCAGCACCCTGAGAGCGGGAGCCCGAGAGACCCAGTACTTC.

The chain is built from TRBV7-9 and TRBJ2-7; D perhaps matches TRBD1 (5 bases). The CDR3 totals 12 residues. Trimming took off 3 bases at V and 2 bases at J, with 5 bases between the two ends. The germline gives CDR1 SEHNR, CDR2 FQNEAQ (reference sequence). As DNA, the CDR3 is TGTGCCAGCAGCTTCAGGGCCTACGAGCAGTACTTC. It yields the protein CASSFRAYEQYF.

The gene calls are TRBV14 and TRBJ2-1; possible D gene TRBD2, 6 bases. The CDR3 spans 17 residues. The germline CDR1 and CDR2 sequences are SGHDN and FVKESK. The V and J ends lost 5 bases and 0 bases respectively, with 17 bases between them. DNA of the CDR3: TGTGCCAGCAGCACCCACCGGGACTTCAGCTCCTACAATGAGCAGTTCTTC. Translating gives CASSTHRDFSSYNEQFF.

The chain recombines TRBV12-5 with TRBJ2-7; 11 bases are a match to TRBD2. Germline V gives CDR1 LGHNT, CDR2 FRNRAP. The CDR3 has 19 residues. The junction had 19 bases not matched to a gene; V was cut back by 6 bases and J by 3 bases. In nucleotides, the CDR3 is TGTGCTAGTGGCTGGAGTCGGGGTTTAGCGGGAGGGCGTAACTACGAGCAGTACTTC. It is translated as CASGWSRGLAGGRNYEQYF.

The chain links TRBV5-1 to TRBJ2-3; D possibly corresponds to TRBD1 (7 bases). Deletions cut 4 bases from V and 6 bases from J, with 15 bases between. The CDR3 has 14 residues. Germline V gene data show CDR1 as SGHRS and CDR2 as YFSETQ. The CDR3 nucleotides read TGCGCCAGCAGCCCCGCCAGGGGGAGGGATACGCAGTATTTT. It codes for CASSPARGRDTQYF.

V gene TRBV4-2 combines with J gene TRBJ2-1; 8 bases match TRBD2. Germline V gene data show CDR1 as LGHNA and CDR2 as YNFKEQ. The CDR3 covers 13 residues. With V trimmed by 1 base and J by 15 bases, 8 bases remained unmatched. CDR3 bases: TGTGCCAGCAGCCAAGGGGGCGGGGGGCCTAGGTTCTTC. Translated: CASSQGGGGPRFF.

The chain has TRBV2 and TRBJ2-2; weak D call: TRBD2 (6 bases). Germline CDR1 is SNHLY and CDR2 is FYNNEI. The CDR3 is 13 residues long. The V end lost 6 bases, the J end lost 6 bases, and 11 bases lay between the germline ends. The CDR3 DNA reads TGTGCCAGCAGGTATTCTAGCGCCGGGGAGCTGTTTTTT. Encoded protein: CASRYSSAGELFF.

This clone has a handful of counts. This chain uses TRBV19 with TRBJ1-4, with 12 bases fitting TRBD1. The ends lost 5 bases at V and 5 bases at J; junction bases unmatched: 12. CDR1 is LNHDA and CDR2 is SQIVND in the germline V gene (reference sequence). The CDR3 is made up of 18 amino acids. The CDR3: CASSSTRDRGRRNEKLFF. CDR3 DNA: TGTGCCAGTAGTTCCACCCGGGACAGGGGGCGCCGGAATGAAAAACTGTTTTTT.

The J gene is TRBJ2-5, the V gene TRBV5-1, with D perhaps matching TRBD1 (5 bases). Germline values: CDR1 SGHRS, CDR2 YFSETQ. Deletions cut 0 bases from V and 5 bases from J, with 5 bases between. CDR3 size: 12 residues. CDR3 coding DNA: TGCGCCAGCAGCTTGGAGGGGGAGACCCAGTACTTC. Translated, it gives CASSLEGETQYF.